This T cell receptor beta chain was captured by sequencing in a study of blood T cell repertoires in COVID-19. Study at large: Sources were T cells, B-cell-depleted T cells, or PBMCs; the material itself was cDNA or gDNA.

Germline V lookup: CDR1 SGHRS, CDR2 YFSETQ. V dropped 0 bases and J dropped 6; count of bases not matched to a gene: 12. CDR3 size: 16 residues. Sequenced by immunoSEQ multiplex PCR; TCRdb stores in-frame clones only, minus some. Of about 220,000 clones listed, 84% were seen once; the top ten hold 9.7%. This clone has a single count. The sample consisted of peripheral blood. This receptor was taken from a man aged 50-59 years with active or convalescent COVID-19. This chain connects TRBV5-1 to TRBJ2-7; 7 positions match TRBD1. The CDR3 nucleotides are TGCGCCAGCAGCTTGGGTGGGACAGTACCTCCGGGCGAGCAGTACTTC. Amino acids: CASSLGGTVPPGEQYF.